This T cell receptor beta chain was sequenced for a study of cytomegalovirus exposure and HLA in healthy donors. Points from the study as a whole: Later on, an analysis found that several of the most significant clusters appeared to be linked to common viral pathogens, which included parvovirus B19.

Worth noting for this clone: What it recognizes is unknown.

PCR primers comprised 60 Vbeta and 13 Jbeta primers. Produced via immunoSEQ multiplex PCR; TCRdb's table is partial and in-frame only. The table has roughly 190,000 clones, 60% to 80% seen once. The germline V gene has CDR1 SGHRS and CDR2 YFSETQ. The CDR3 is 16 amino acids. Trimming left V 6 bases short and J 0 bases short, with 13 bases between. This TCR was sampled from a female donor in good health and CMV-seronegative. Sequencing was carried out using PBMCs. This rearrangement joins TRBV5-1 to TRBJ2-6, with D possibly being TRBD2 (5 bases). The CDR3 bases are TGCGCCAGCACCTTAGTGGGGAGCTCTGGGGCCAACGTCCTGACTTTC. Translation: CASTLVGSSGANVLTF.